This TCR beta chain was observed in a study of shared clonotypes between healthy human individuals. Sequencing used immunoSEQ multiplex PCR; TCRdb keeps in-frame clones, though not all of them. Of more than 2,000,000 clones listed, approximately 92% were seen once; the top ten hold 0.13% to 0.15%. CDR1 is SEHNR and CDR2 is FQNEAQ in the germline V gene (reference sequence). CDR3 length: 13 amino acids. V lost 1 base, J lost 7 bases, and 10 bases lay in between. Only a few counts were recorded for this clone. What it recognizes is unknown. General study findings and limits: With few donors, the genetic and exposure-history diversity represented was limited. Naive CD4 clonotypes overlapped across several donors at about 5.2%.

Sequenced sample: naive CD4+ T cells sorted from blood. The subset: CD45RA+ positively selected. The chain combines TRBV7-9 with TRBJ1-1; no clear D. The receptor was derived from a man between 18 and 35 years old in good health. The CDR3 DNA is TGTGCCAGCAGCTTAGGTATGTTGGATGAAGCTTTCTTT. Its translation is CASSLGMLDEAFF.